This record covers a single T cell receptor beta chain. Its antigen is unidentified. These data are taken from a study of T cell responses to AZD1222 COVID-19 vaccine. Trimming cost V 3 bases and J 0 bases, with 10 bases left between them. CDR3 size: 15 residues. Germline V gives CDR1 SGHKS, CDR2 YYEKEE (reference sequence). Generated by immunoSEQ multiplex PCR, the TCRdb table keeps only in-frame clones and is missing some. The repertoire holds about 180,000 clones, with 75% to 90% as singletons. Study-level results: Increased Spike-specific TCR breadth and depth were observed after two AZD1222 doses. Clonal diversity was possibly underestimated; the donors were predominantly white British and more often female.

The receptor was derived from an adult in good health. The sequences come from peripheral blood, collected on day 0 of AZD1222 vaccination. This rearrangement joins TRBV5-5 to TRBJ2-4; a possible D gene is TRBD2 (5 bases). CDR3 residues: CASSSDFIAKNIQYF. In DNA form, the CDR3 reads TGTGCCAGCAGCTCGGACTTTATAGCCAAAAACATTCAGTACTTC.